The T cell receptor (beta chain) described here comes from a study of blood T cell repertoires in COVID-19. About the study: Some COVID-19 samples were acute and others convalescent; all came from the United States, Italy and Spain. T cells, B-cell-depleted T cells, or PBMCs provided the cDNA or gDNA that served as material.

Authors' data handling: The authors estimated nucleated cell counts from reference gene primer amplification. Libraries were prepared by immunoSEQ multiplex PCR; TCRdb keeps only in-frame clonotypes and omits some of them. The DNA was the basis for D and trimming; V, J and clone size are from that table. This table has 93,000 or so clones, approximately 89% appearing once. Trimming shortened V by 2 bases and J by 2 bases, and 9 bases separated the two germline ends. Germline assignment: CDR1 MNHEY and CDR2 SVGAGI. CDR3 size: 14 residues. Sample: peripheral blood. The chain has TRBV6-5 and TRBJ1-1; D uncertain. The receptor was isolated from a woman aged 80 or over in a cohort sampled during active COVID-19. Here the CDR3 DNA reads TGTGCCAGCAGTTACACAGTCCTTAACACTGAAGCTTTCTTT. This encodes CASSYTVLNTEAFF.